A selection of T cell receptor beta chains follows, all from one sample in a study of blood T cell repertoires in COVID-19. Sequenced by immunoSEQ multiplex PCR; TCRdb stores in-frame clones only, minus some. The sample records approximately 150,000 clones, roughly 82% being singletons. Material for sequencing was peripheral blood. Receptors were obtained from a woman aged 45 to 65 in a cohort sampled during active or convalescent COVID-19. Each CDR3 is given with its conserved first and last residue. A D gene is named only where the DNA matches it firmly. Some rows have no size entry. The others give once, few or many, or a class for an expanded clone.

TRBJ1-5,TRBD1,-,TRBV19,TGTGCCAGTAGTAGATGGGGACAGGGCTATAGCAATCAGCCCCAGCATTTT,CASSRWGQGYSNQPQHF
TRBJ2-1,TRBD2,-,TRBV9,TGTGCCAGCAGCGTCTCAGCGGGGAATGTCGATGAGCAGTTCTTC,CASSVSAGNVDEQFF
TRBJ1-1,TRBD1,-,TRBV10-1,TGCGCCAGCAGTGAGTCGGAACCGACCGGGACAGTGCTCATGAACACTGAAGCTTTCTTT,CASSESEPTGTVLMNTEAFF
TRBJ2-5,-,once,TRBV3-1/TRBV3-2,TGTGCCAGCAGCCGAAAGAGTAGCGGTAATTTCTGGACCCAGTACTTC,CASSRKSSGNFWTQYF
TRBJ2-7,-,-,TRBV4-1,TGCGCCAGCAGCCAAGAGCCGCGGAGCGTCTCCTACGAGCAGTACTTC,CASSQEPRSVSYEQYF
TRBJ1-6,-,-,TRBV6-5,TGTGCCAGCAGGGCACAGGGAGGGGGTCCACCCCTCCACTTT,CASRAQGGGPPLHF
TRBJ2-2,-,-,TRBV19,TGTGCCAGTAGTACCACCAGCACCGGGGAGCTGTTTTTT,CASSTTSTGELFF
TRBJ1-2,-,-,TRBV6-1,TGTGCCAGCAGTGAAGCCACAGACAGTAACTATGGCTACACCTTC,CASSEATDSNYGYTF
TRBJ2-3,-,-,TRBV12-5,TGTGCTAGTGGTTTGAGGCTAGCGATCACAGATACGCAGTATTTT,CASGLRLAITDTQYF
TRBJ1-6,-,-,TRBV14,TGTGCCAGCAGCCTGCGGGACTTCTATAATTCACCCCTCCACTTT,CASSLRDFYNSPLHF